These 23 T cell receptor beta chains came from one sample sequenced in a study of T cell responses to AZD1222 COVID-19 vaccine. The assay was immunoSEQ multiplex PCR, and TCRdb's table has in-frame clones only and misses some. The sample includes approximately 150,000 clones, about 90% of them seen just once. The sequencing used peripheral blood, collected 28 days after the second AZD1222 dose. These receptors were obtained from an adult who received the AZD1222 COVID-19 vaccine.

The chain joins TRBV29-1 to TRBJ2-2, with 16 bases fitting TRBD2. The CDR3 is 15 amino acids. After removal of 6 bases from V and 4 bases from J, the junction contained 2 bases not matched to a gene. Per the germline V gene, CDR1 is SQVTM and CDR2 is ANQGSEA. Here the CDR3 reads CSVGTSGRVTGELFF. CDR3 DNA: TGCAGCGTCGGGACTAGCGGGAGGGTCACCGGGGAGCTGTTTTTT.

V usage is TRBV11-3 and J usage is TRBJ2-1, with TRBD1 as a possible D gene (5 bases). Germline V gene lookup returns CDR1 SGHNT and CDR2 YENEEA. This CDR3 has 17 amino acids. V was cut by 2 bases and J by 4 bases, with 18 bases left in between. The CDR3: CASSLIVDIQGYNEQFF. Written as DNA, the CDR3 is TGTGCCAGCAGCTTAATTGTGGACATACAAGGATACAATGAGCAGTTCTTC.

In this sample, this clone turned up once. The rearrangement joins TRBV3-1 (or the pseudogene TRBV3-2) to TRBJ1-1, with D tentatively TRBD1 (5 bases). The CDR3 spans 14 residues. Per germline, CDR1 LGHDT and CDR2 YNNKEL (reference sequence). V gave up 4 bases and J gave up 6 bases, with 15 bases separating them. CDR3: CASSPVDSRAEAFF. The CDR3 DNA sequence: TGTGCCAGCAGCCCCGTTGACAGTCGGGCTGAAGCTTTCTTT.

This clone was detected only once. This chain connects TRBV7-9 to TRBJ1-1; 8 bases match TRBD1. Germline lookup yields CDR1 SEHNR and CDR2 FQNEAQ (reference sequence). The V gene end was trimmed by 11 bases and the J gene end by 1 base; junction bases not matched to a gene: 6. This CDR3 comprises 13 residues. The CDR3 nucleotides read TGTGCCTCCAGGGGACAGGCGAACACTGAAGCTTTCTTT. Translated: CASRGQANTEAFF.

The chain combines TRBV7-2 with TRBJ1-4, with D maybe TRBD1 (6 bases). The V gene's germline CDR1 is SGHTA and CDR2 FQGNSA. V gave up 1 base and J gave up 7 bases, with 16 bases separating them. The CDR3 spans 16 residues. CDR3: CASSLVRTGRGEKLFF. Here the CDR3 DNA reads TGTGCCAGCAGCTTAGTTAGAACGGGCAGGGGTGAAAAACTGTTTTTT.

The chain carries TRBV6-2 or TRBV6-3 and TRBJ1-1, with D uncertain. The germline V gene encodes CDR1 MNHEY and CDR2 SVGEGT. The CDR3 covers 15 residues. Trimming pared 8 bases from V and 1 base from J, leaving 17 bases between. The CDR3 DNA is TGTGCCAGCCGCCGAATTTTAGACCAGAACACTGAAGCTTTCTTT. As protein: CASRRILDQNTEAFF.

V is TRBV19 and J is TRBJ2-7, with a possible D match to TRBD2 (6 bases). Germline V lookup: CDR1 LNHDA, CDR2 SQIVND (reference sequence). V lost 5 bases, J lost 6 bases, and 26 bases lay in between. There are 17 residues in the CDR3. The chain's CDR3 is CASSHPPEAGTASEQYF. CDR3 in DNA: TGTGCCAGTAGTCACCCCCCGGAGGCAGGGACTGCTAGCGAGCAGTACTTC.

V is TRBV24-1 and J is TRBJ2-7, with 8 nucleotides matching TRBD1. The CDR3 is 13 amino acids. The germline gives CDR1 KGHDR, CDR2 SFDVKD. J gave up 2 bases and V 7 bases, and 3 bases lay outside the gene matches. CDR3 sequence (DNA): TGTGCCACCAGCCCAGGGGGCCCCTACGAGCAGTACGTC. This codes for CATSPGGPYEQYV.

The V and J genes are TRBV4-2 and TRBJ1-6; the D is unclear. Germline-derived CDR1 and CDR2 are LGHNA and YNFKEQ. V dropped 0 bases and J dropped 4 bases, with 4 bases sitting between them. This CDR3 is built from 14 residues. The CDR3 DNA is TGTGCCAGCAGCCAAGAAGGGTATAATTCACCCCTCCACTTT. Translation gives CASSQEGYNSPLHF.

DNA of the CDR3: TGTGCCAGCAGCTTAGGAGGATGGGACACTGAAGCTTTCTTT. This translates into CASSLGGWDTEAFF. The chain employs TRBV13 and TRBJ1-1; D is undetermined. The CDR3 spans 14 residues. CDR1 and CDR2 from the germline V gene are PRHDT and FYEKMQ (reference sequence). V gave up 0 bases and J gave up 3 bases, with 8 bases separating them.

The chain has TRBV9 and TRBJ1-3; 8 nucleotides align to TRBD1. The CDR3 length is 15 residues. V was pared by 6 bases and J by 0 bases, with 5 bases of the junction left unmatched. CDR1 and CDR2 from the germline V gene are SGDLS and YYNGEE. The CDR3 DNA reads TGTGCCAGCACCCCGACAGGGGCCTCTGGAAACACCATATATTTT. Translation gives CASTPTGASGNTIYF.

The V and J genes are TRBV14 and TRBJ1-2; D unclear. The V gene's germline CDR1 is SGHDN and CDR2 FVKESK. Trimming shortened V by 4 bases and J by 13 bases, and 7 bases separated the two germline ends. CDR3 size: 9 residues. Here the CDR3 reads CASSPPPTF. CDR3 DNA: TGTGCCAGCAGCCCGCCCCCCACCTTC.

This chain connects TRBV30 to TRBJ2-3; D is undetermined. The CDR3 consists of 12 residues. Trimming removed 5 bases at V and 0 bases at J, with 6 bases between. Looked up from germline, CDR1 is GTSNPN and CDR2 is SVGIG (reference sequence). This chain's CDR3 is CAWGGSTDTQYF. In nucleotides, the CDR3 is TGTGCCTGGGGCGGAAGCACAGATACGCAGTATTTT.

This sequence joins TRBV18 and TRBJ2-6; the D is unclear. From germline, CDR1 is KGHSH and CDR2 LQKENI. This CDR3 has 14 amino acids. Trimming removed 6 bases at V and 0 bases at J, with 6 bases between. The chain's CDR3 is CASSPYSGANVLTF. DNA for the CDR3: TGTGCCAGCTCTCCCTACTCTGGGGCCAACGTCCTGACTTTC.

The V and J genes are TRBV7-8 and TRBJ1-4; a possible D gene is TRBD1 (5 bases). This CDR3 has 14 residues. Trimming stripped 2 bases from V and 5 bases from J, with 9 bases between. Per germline, CDR1 SGHVS and CDR2 FQNEAQ. CDR3 coding DNA: TGTGCCAGCAGCTTAAAGGGGATGAATGAAAAACTGTTTTTT. Protein: CASSLKGMNEKLFF.

The chain recombines TRBV11-3 with TRBJ1-1; 12 bases are shared with TRBD1. With V trimmed by 1 base and J by 11 bases, 11 bases remained unmatched. The germline V gene has CDR1 SGHNT and CDR2 YENEEA. The length of the CDR3 is 16 residues. Here the CDR3 reads CASSLGGTGGAGRAFF. DNA for the CDR3: TGTGCCAGCAGCTTAGGCGGGACAGGGGGCGCAGGAAGGGCTTTCTTT.

This clone was seen only once. This chain joins TRBV19 and TRBJ2-1; D is possibly TRBD2 (6 bases). Germline CDR1 and CDR2: LNHDA and SQIVND (reference sequence). This CDR3 has 13 residues. Trimming removed 5 bases from V and 10 bases from J, with 15 bases in between. The CDR3 region is CASSFEVGGEQFF. CDR3 bases: TGTGCCAGTAGTTTTGAGGTGGGGGGAGAGCAGTTCTTC. Full variable domain (outside the CDR3, taken from reference TRBV19 and TRBJ2-1): DGGITQSPKYLFRKEGQNVTLSCEQNLNHDAMYWYRQDPGQGLRLIYYSQIVNDFQKGDIAEGYSVSREKKESFPLTVTSAQKNPTAFYLCASSFEVGGEQFFGPGTRLTVL.

V and J are TRBV9 and TRBJ2-1; D perhaps matches TRBD1 (6 bases). The CDR3 sequence is 15 residues long. The V and J ends lost 0 bases and 2 bases respectively, with 9 bases between them. Germline V gene lookup returns CDR1 SGDLS and CDR2 YYNGEE. CDR3: CASSVAWDTYNEQFF. The CDR3 DNA is TGTGCCAGCAGCGTAGCGTGGGACACCTACAATGAGCAGTTCTTC.

J is TRBJ1-2 and V is TRBV9, with 9 bases aligning to TRBD1. V shed 3 bases and J 0 bases; nucleotides not matched to a gene: 9. Germline assignment: CDR1 SGDLS and CDR2 YYNGEE. There are 17 residues in the CDR3. CDR3 sequence: CASSETGRTGANYGYTF. Written as DNA, the CDR3 is TGTGCCAGCAGCGAGACAGGGCGGACAGGGGCTAACTATGGCTACACCTTC.

The V and J genes are TRBV19 and TRBJ1-1; D possibly corresponds to TRBD1 (6 bases). Between the trimmed V and J ends, which lost 5 bases and 0 bases, there was a span of 10 bases. The CDR3 is 14 residues long. Germline lookup yields CDR1 LNHDA and CDR2 SQIVND (reference sequence). This CDR3 reads CASSRQEVNTEAFF. The CDR3 DNA follows: TGTGCCAGTAGTCGACAGGAGGTGAACACTGAAGCTTTCTTT.

The V and J genes are TRBV6-1 and TRBJ1-5; no reliable D call. In germline, CDR1 is MNHNS, CDR2 SASEGT. V lost 3 bases and J lost 5, with 5 bases in between. This CDR3 is built from 12 residues. CDR3: CASSDIDQPQHF. The CDR3 DNA is TGTGCCAGCAGTGACATTGATCAGCCCCAGCATTTT.

This chain joins TRBV2 and TRBJ1-6; D uncertain. Trimming removed 5 bases from V and 8 bases from J, with 13 bases in between. This CDR3 is 14 amino acids long. Germline CDR1 is SNHLY and CDR2 is FYNNEI. CDR3 amino acids: CASSWRELDSPLHF. DNA of the CDR3: TGTGCCAGCAGTTGGAGGGAATTGGATTCACCCCTCCACTTT. The full variable domain, its missing parts supplied by reference TRBV2 and TRBJ1-6, is EPEVTQTPSHQVTQMGQEVILRCVPISNHLYFYWYRQILGQKVEFLVSFYNNEISEKSEIFDDQFSVERPDGSNFTLKIRSTKLEDSAMYFCASSWRELDSPLHFGNGTRLTVT.

The rearrangement uses TRBV6-5 and TRBJ2-3; maybe TRBD1 (5 bases). V was pared by 0 bases and J by 6 bases, with 7 bases between. CDR1 and CDR2 from the germline V gene are MNHEY and SVGAGI. CDR3 length: 13 residues. The CDR3 sequence is CASSYSKGDTQYF. CDR3 coding DNA: TGTGCCAGCAGTTACTCCAAGGGGGATACGCAGTATTTT.